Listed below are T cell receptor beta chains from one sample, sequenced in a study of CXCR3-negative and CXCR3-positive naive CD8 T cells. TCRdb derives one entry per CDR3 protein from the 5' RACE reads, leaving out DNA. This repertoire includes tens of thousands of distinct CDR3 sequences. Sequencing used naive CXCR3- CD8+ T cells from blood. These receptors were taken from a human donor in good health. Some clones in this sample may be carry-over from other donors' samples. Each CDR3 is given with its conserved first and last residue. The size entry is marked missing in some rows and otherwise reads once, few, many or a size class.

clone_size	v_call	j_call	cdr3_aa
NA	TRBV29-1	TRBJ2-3	CSALGGRSTDTQYF
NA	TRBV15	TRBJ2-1	CATSRDKAGGWNEQFF
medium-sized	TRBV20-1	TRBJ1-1	CSAPSGVTEAFF
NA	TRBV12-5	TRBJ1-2	CASGLEGSLLGYTF
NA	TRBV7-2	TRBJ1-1	CASSWALLNTEAFF
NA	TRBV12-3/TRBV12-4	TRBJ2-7	CASSSGQGTNYEQYF
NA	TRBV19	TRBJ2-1	CASSIDSGGAILYNEQFF
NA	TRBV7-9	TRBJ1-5	CASSLAQPDRGFVTDSNQPQHF
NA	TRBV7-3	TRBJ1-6	CASSLRPLDNSPLHF
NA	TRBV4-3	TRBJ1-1	CASSQGVRGNTEAFF
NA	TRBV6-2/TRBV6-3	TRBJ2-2	CASSVHDPGLVSAGELFF
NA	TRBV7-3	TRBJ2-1	CASSLRQDNEQFF
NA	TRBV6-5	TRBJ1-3	CASSYRGQDSGNTIYF
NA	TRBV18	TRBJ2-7	CASSPTGVEQYF
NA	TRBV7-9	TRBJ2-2	CASSPGLNTGELFF
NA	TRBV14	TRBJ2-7	CASSQDPGSYEQYF
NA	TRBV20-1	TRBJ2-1	CSARDSLDPDRSYNEQFF
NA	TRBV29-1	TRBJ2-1	CSVEPDRGLNEQFF
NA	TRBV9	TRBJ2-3	CASSGTRSDTQYF
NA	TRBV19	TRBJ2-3	CASIAGDTQYF
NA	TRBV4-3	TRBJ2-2	CASSQGTSGVPGELFF
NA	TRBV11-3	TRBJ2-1	CASSLDWITSGDNEQFF
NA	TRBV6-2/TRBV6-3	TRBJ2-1	CASSPRDVNEQFF
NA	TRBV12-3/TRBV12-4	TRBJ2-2	CARSERHRGRDPLGELFF
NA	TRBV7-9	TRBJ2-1	CASSFNVDTGSREQFF
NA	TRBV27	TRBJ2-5	CASSSSGTTTETQYF
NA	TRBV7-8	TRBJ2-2	CASSLPGGELFF
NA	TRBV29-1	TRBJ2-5	CSVTGGVSETQYF
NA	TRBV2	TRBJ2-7	CASSEGQRGRYEQYF
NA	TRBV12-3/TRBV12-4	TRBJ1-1	CASSPEMNTEAFF
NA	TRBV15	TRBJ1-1	CATSRDGYGSNTEAFF
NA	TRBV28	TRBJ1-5	CASNFGGQPQHF
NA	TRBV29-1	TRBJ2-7	CSVRLGQYEQYF
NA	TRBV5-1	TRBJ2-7	CASSRDSGYEQYF
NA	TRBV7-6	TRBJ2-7	CASSAAGPAEQYF
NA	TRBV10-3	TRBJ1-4	CATRGLGKLFF
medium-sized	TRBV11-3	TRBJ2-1	CASSSTDYNEQFF
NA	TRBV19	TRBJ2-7	CASSIGTSGAYEQYF
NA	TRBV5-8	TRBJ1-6	CASSLEGLRDDYVNSPLHF
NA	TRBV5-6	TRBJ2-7	CASSLDGASYEQYF
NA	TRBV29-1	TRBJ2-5	CSAGQGGGMETQYF
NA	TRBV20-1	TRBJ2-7	CSARTGWVPYQQYF
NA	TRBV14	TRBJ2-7	CASSPRLGYEQYF
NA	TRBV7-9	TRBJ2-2	CASSLAGLADTGELFF
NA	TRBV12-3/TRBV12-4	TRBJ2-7	CASSLTGTGVYEQYF
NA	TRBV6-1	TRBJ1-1	CASSERVGVTEAFF
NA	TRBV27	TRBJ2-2	CASSYQGVTGELFF
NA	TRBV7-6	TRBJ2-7	CASSFEKQGSFEQYF
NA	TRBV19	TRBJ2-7	CASARTGTEFYEQYF
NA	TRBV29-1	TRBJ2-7	CSVGDGSYEQYF
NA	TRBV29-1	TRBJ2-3	CSVEAPKLAYTQYF
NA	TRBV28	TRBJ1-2	CASSLNLQGGWGYTF
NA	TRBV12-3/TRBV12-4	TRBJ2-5	CASSLGTGEETQYF
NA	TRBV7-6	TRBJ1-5	CASSPSYRDNQPQHF
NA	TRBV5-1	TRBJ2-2	CASRGTGNTGELFF
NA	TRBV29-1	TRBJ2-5	CSVVLGGRQETQYF
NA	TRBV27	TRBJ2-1	CASLLSGAQGEQFF
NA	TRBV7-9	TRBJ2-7	CASSGPRELEQYF